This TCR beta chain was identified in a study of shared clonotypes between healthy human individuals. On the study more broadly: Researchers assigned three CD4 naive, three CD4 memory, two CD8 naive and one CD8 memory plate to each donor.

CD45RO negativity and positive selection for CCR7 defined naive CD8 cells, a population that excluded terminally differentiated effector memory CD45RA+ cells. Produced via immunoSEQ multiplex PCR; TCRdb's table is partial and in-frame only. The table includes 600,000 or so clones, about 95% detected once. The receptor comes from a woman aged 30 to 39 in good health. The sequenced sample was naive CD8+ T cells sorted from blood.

The CDR3 bases are TGTGCCAGCAGCCAAGGGGGACAGAACTATGGCTACACCTTC. Translation gives CASSQGGQNYGYTF. The chain couples TRBV14 to TRBJ1-2; 7 bases map to TRBD1. The CDR3 length is 14 residues. V lost 1 base, J lost 2 bases, and 1 base stayed unmatched. The germline V gene has CDR1 SGHDN and CDR2 FVKESK.